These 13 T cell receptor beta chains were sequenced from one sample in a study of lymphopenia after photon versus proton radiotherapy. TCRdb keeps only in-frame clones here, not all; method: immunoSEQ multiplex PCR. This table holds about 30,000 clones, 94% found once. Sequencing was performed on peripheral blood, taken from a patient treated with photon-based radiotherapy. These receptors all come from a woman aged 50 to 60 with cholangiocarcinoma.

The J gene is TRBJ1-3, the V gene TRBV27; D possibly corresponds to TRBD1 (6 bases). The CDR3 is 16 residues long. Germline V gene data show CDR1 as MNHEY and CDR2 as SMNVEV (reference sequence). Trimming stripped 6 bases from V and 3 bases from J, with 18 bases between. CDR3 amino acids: CASSQQGGLGGNTIYF. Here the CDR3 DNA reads TGTGCCAGCAGCCAGCAAGGGGGGTTAGGTGGAAACACCATATATTTT.

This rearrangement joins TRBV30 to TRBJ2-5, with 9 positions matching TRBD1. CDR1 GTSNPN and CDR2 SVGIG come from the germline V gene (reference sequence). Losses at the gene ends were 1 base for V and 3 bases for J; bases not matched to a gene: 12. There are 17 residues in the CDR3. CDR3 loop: CAWSALKRGQGEETQYF. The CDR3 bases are TGTGCCTGGAGTGCTCTCAAGCGGGGACAGGGAGAAGAGACCCAGTACTTC.

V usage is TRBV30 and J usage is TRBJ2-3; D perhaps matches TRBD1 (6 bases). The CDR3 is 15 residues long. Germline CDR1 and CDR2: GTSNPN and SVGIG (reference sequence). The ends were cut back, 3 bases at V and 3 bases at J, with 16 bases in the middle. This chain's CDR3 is CAWRAAGAGTDTQYF. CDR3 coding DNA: TGTGCCTGGAGGGCTGCAGGGGCCGGAACAGATACGCAGTATTTT.

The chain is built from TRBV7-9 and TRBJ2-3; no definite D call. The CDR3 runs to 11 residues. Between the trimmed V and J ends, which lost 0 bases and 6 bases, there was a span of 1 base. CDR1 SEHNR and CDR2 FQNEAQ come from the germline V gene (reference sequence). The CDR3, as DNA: TGTGCCAGCAGCTTAGCTGATACGCAGTATTTT. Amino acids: CASSLADTQYF. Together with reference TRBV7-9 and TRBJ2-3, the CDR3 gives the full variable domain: DTGVSQNPRHKITKRGQNVTFRCDPISEHNRLYWYRQTLGQGPEFLTYFQNEAQLEKSRLLSDRFSAERPKGSFSTLEIQRTEQGDSAMYLCASSLADTQYFGPGTRLTVL.

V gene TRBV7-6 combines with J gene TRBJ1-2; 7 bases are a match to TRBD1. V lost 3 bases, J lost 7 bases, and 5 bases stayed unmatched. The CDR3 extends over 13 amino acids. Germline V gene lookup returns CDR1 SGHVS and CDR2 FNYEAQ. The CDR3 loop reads CASSFPGGSGYTF. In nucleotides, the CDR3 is TGTGCCAGCAGCTTTCCAGGGGGATCTGGCTACACCTTC.

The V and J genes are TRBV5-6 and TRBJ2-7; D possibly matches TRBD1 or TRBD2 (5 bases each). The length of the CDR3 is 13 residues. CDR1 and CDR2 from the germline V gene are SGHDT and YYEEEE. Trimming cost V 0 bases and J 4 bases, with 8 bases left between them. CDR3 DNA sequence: TGTGCCAGCAGCTTGGGGGACGGATACGAGCAGTACTTC. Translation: CASSLGDGYEQYF.

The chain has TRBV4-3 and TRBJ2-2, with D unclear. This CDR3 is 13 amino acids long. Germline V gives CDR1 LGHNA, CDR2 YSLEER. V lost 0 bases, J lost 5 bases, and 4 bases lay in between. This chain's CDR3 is CASSQDDTGELFF. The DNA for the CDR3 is TGCGCCAGCAGCCAAGATGATACCGGGGAGCTGTTTTTT.

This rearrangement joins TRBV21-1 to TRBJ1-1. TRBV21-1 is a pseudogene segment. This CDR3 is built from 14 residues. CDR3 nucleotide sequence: TGTGCCAGCAGCGCCCGCGTCCGGAACACTGAAGCTTTCTTT. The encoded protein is CASSARVRNTEAFF.

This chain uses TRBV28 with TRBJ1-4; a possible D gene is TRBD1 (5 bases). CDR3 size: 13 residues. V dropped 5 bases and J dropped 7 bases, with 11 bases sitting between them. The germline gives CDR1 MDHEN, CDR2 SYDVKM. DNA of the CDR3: TGTGCCAGCAGTCCGCCGGGGACTGAAAAACTGTTTTTT. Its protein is CASSPPGTEKLFF.

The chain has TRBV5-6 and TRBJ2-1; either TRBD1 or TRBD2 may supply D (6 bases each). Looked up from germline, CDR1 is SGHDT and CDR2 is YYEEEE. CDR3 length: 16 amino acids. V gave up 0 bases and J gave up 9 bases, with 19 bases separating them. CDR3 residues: CASSLAFRGRDSEQFF. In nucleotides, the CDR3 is TGTGCCAGCAGCTTGGCCTTTCGGGGGCGGGATAGTGAGCAGTTCTTC.

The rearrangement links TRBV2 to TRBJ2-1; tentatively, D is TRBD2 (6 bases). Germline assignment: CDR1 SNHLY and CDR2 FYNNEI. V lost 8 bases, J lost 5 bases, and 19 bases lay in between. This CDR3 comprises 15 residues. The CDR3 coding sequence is TGTGCCAGCTTACCCCACCCGGACTATCACAATGAGCAGTTCTTC. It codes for CASLPHPDYHNEQFF.

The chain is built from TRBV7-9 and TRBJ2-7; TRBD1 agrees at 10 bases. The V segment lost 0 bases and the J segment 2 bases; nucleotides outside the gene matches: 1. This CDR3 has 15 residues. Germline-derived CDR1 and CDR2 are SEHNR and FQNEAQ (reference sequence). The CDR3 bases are TGTGCCAGCAGCTTAGCTGGGACAGGGGCCTACGAGCAGTACTTC. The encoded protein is CASSLAGTGAYEQYF.

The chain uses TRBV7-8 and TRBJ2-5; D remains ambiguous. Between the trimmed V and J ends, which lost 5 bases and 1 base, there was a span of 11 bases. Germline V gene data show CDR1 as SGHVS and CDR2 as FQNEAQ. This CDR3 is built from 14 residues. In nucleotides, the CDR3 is TGTGCCAGCAGCATCCACAATTTCCAAGAGACCCAGTACTTC. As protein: CASSIHNFQETQYF.